This T cell receptor beta chain was identified during a study of T cell clusters in autoimmune cytopenias. This clonotype is labeled medium-sized based on frequency. TRB was amplified from roughly 250 ng of peripheral blood genomic DNA per sample. Multiplex touch-down PCR amplified TRB using TRB-A and TRB-B pools in one tube. Each CDR3 protein gets one entry in TCRdb, which reprocessed the multiplex PCR reads and gives no DNA. This sample's clone table lists 4,000 to 5,000 distinct CDR3 sequences. CDR3 length: 18 residues. Per germline, CDR1 LNHDA and CDR2 SQIVND (reference sequence). These data also formed part of another study, on T cell repertoires in aging, cancer and after chemotherapy.

The sequence was collected from a human donor in good health. The chain is built from TRBV19 and TRBJ2-6; no DNA is available, so the TRBD2 call from TCRdb remains unchecked. The source material was peripheral blood. CDR3 loop: CASRSGTTYSSGANVLTF. The full variable domain, rest sourced from reference TRBV19 and TRBJ2-6, is DGGITQSPKYLFRKEGQNVTLSCEQNLNHDAMYWYRQDPGQGLRLIYYSQIVNDFQKGDIAEGYSVSREKKESFPLTVTSAQKNPTAFYLCASRSGTTYSSGANVLTFGAGSRLTVL.